This record concerns one T cell receptor (beta chain) sequence. The data originate from a study of cytomegalovirus exposure and HLA in healthy donors. The V gene's germline CDR1 is LNHNV and CDR2 YYDKDF (reference sequence). This CDR3 has 16 residues. The ends were cut back, 1 base at V and 4 bases at J, with 13 bases in the middle. Researchers ran the PCR with 60 Vbeta and 13 Jbeta primers. The method was immunoSEQ multiplex PCR; TCRdb's version includes in-frame clones alone and lacks a portion of them. This listing includes about 160,000 clones. Material for sequencing was PBMCs. This chain uses TRBV15 with TRBJ2-2; D might be TRBD2 (6 bases). The origin of this receptor is a woman in her fifties or sixties in good health and CMV-seronegative. The CDR3 coding sequence is TGTGCCACCAGCAGAGGAATTAGCGGACTCACCGGGGAGCTGTTTTTT. Amino acid sequence: CATSRGISGLTGELFF. Full variable domain (rest looked up from reference TRBV15 and TRBJ2-2): DAMVIQNPRYQVTQFGKPVTLSCSQTLNHNVMYWYQQKSSQAPKLLFHYYDKDFNNEADTPDNFQSRRPNTSFCFLDIRSPGLGDTAMYLCATSRGISGLTGELFFGEGSRLTVL.